A single sample gave rise to the 3 T cell receptor beta chains below, sequenced in a study of lymphopenia after photon versus proton radiotherapy. TCRdb keeps only in-frame clones here, not all; method: immunoSEQ multiplex PCR. The table records more than 70,000 clones, around 80% of them present only once. The source material was peripheral blood, sampled from a patient treated with proton-based radiotherapy. These receptor sequences come from a man aged 55 to 69 with pancreatic cancer.

The rearrangement links TRBV5-4 to TRBJ1-1; D possibly corresponds to TRBD1 (5 bases). CDR1 and CDR2 from the germline V gene are SGHNT and YYREEE (reference sequence). CDR3 length equals 14 residues. Trimming removed 9 bases from V and 3 bases from J, with 18 bases in between. This chain's CDR3 is CAITSQWGDTEAFF. The CDR3 DNA reads as TGTGCCATCACATCTCAATGGGGGGACACTGAAGCTTTCTTT.

This clone was counted a single time. The V and J genes are TRBV6-1 and TRBJ1-1; possibly TRBD1 for D (6 bases). V shed 1 base and J shed 4 bases, with 22 bases lying between them. Germline CDR1 reads MNHNS; CDR2 reads SASEGT. CDR3 length equals 18 residues. CDR3 nucleotides: TGTGCCAGCAGTGAAGTTGCCGGGACAAGCTTCGGTGGCACTGAAGCTTTCTTT. Protein: CASSEVAGTSFGGTEAFF.

This clone was detected once. The chain recombines TRBV7-6 with TRBJ2-1, with D unclear. The germline V gene encodes CDR1 SGHVS and CDR2 FNYEAQ. Trimming removed 3 bases from V and 4 bases from J, with 7 bases in between. The CDR3 consists of 13 residues. DNA of the CDR3: TGTGCCAGCAGCTTTCAAAGTTACAATGAGCAGTTCTTC. Residues: CASSFQSYNEQFF.